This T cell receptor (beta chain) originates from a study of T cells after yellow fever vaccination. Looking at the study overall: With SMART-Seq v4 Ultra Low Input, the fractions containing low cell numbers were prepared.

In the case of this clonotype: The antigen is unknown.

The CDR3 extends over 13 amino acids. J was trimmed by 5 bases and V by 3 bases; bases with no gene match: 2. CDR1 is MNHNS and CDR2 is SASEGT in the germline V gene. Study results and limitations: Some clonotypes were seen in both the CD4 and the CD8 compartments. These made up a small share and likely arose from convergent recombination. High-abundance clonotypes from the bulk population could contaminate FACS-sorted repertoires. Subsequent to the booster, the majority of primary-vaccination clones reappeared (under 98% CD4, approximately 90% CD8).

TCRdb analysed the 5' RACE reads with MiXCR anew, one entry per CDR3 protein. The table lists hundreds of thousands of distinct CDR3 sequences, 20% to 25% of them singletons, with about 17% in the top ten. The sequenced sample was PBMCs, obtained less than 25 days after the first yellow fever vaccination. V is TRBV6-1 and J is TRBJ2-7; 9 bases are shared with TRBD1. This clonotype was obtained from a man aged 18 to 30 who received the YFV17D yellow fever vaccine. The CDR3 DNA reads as TGTGCCAGCAGTGAGAGGGACAGGGACGAGCAGTACTTC. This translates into CASSERDRDEQYF.